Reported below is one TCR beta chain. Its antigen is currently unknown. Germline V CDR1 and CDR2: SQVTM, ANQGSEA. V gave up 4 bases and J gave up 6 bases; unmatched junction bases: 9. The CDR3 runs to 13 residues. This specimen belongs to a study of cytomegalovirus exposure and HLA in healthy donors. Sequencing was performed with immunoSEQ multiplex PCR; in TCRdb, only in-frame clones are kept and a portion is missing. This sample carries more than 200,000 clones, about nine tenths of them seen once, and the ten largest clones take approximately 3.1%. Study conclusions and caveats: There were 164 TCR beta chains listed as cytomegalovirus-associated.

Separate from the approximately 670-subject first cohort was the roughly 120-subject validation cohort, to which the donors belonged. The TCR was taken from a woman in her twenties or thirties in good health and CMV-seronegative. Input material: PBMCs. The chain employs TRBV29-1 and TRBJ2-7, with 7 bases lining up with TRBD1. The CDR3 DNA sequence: TGCAGCGTTGGCCGGAACAGGGGCGGCGAGCAGTACTTC. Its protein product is CSVGRNRGGEQYF.